The source of this T cell receptor beta chain is a study of blood T cell repertoires in COVID-19. Looking at the study overall: Italy, Spain and the United States were the sources of the convalescent and acute COVID-19 samples. T cells, B-cell-depleted T cells, or PBMCs provided the cDNA or gDNA that served as material.

Original processing notes: Cell counts per sample came from amplifying reference gene primers. Some clones are missing from TCRdb's copy, which holds only in-frame ones; the method was immunoSEQ multiplex PCR. The D gene and trimming were derived from the DNA, and the V and J assignments and clone size from that table. In the table there are 140,000 to 150,000 clones, 88% of which are singletons. Losses at the gene ends were 0 bases for V and 10 bases for J; bases not matched to a gene: 6. Germline V gives CDR1 LGHNA, CDR2 YNFKEQ. The CDR3 is made up of 15 amino acids. Sequencing input: peripheral blood. This clonotype was sampled from a woman aged 50 to 65 with acute or convalescent COVID-19. The chain uses TRBV4-2 and TRBJ2-1; 10 nucleotides align to TRBD2. CDR3 nucleotide sequence: TGTGCCAGCAGCCAAGAAGTAGCGGGGGGACCCGAGCAGTTCTTC. Translation: CASSQEVAGGPEQFF.